This record covers a single T cell receptor beta chain. V was pared by 3 bases and J by 2 bases, with 5 bases of the junction left unmatched. The CDR3 has 15 residues. The V gene's germline CDR1 is LNHDA and CDR2 SQIVND (reference sequence). In the study's own analysis: Counts of nucleated cells, estimated from reference gene primer amplification, were obtained. Profiled with immunoSEQ multiplex PCR; TCRdb holds only in-frame clones, not every one. V and J calls and clone size are copied from that table; D and trimming were computed from the DNA. The sample lists approximately 280,000 clones, roughly nine tenths occurring once. This record comes from a study of blood T cell repertoires in COVID-19.

Sequences were obtained from PBMCs or T cells enriched from blood (not recorded which). V gene TRBV19 combines with J gene TRBJ2-7; 9 positions agree with TRBD2. The receptor's source is a woman aged 40 to 49 who had recovered from COVID-19. The CDR3 DNA reads TGTGCCAGTAGTATTCGAGCGGGAGGCCCCTACGAGCAGTACTTC. Protein: CASSIRAGGPYEQYF.